These T cell receptor beta chains were read from a single sample in a study of T cell responses to AZD1222 COVID-19 vaccine. Generated by immunoSEQ multiplex PCR, the TCRdb table keeps only in-frame clones and is missing some. The sample lists some 130,000 clones; around nine tenths were seen once. The sequencing here drew on peripheral blood, taken on day 0 of AZD1222 vaccination. The receptors here all came from an adult in good health. Both conserved end residues are part of each CDR3. Each record gives: clone size, J gene, V gene, D gene, CDR3 DNA, CDR3 protein. D genes are given only for firm matches. Clone size is not always given. Where it is, it says once, few, many or a class for expanded clones.

>-|TRBJ2-5|TRBV11-3|TRBD1
TGTGCCAGCAGCCGAAGGGGGCGAGAGACCCAGTACTTC
CASSRRGRETQYF
>once|TRBJ1-3|TRBV6-1|-
TGTGCCAGCACTGAACAGTCAGGAAGCTCTGGAAGCACCATATATTTT
CASTEQSGSSGSTIYF
>-|TRBJ2-3|TRBV5-5|-
TGTGCCAGCAGCTTGGTGACAGATACGCAGTATTTT
CASSLVTDTQYF
>once|TRBJ1-2|TRBV7-3|-
TGTGCCAGCAGCCCAACCGGGCGTCAGAACTATGGCTACACCTTC
CASSPTGRQNYGYTF
>-|TRBJ1-4|TRBV30|-
TGTGCCTGGAGGCCACGGGGGCGTAGAGAGGAAAAACTGTTTTTT
CAWRPRGRREEKLFF
>-|TRBJ1-4|TRBV25-1|-
TGTGCCAGCACTCACAGGAATGAAAAACTGTTTTTT
CASTHRNEKLFF
>-|TRBJ2-2|TRBV7-7|TRBD1
TGTGCCAGCAGCTCGGACAGGCGGTCCGGGGAGCTGTTTTTT
CASSSDRRSGELFF
>-|TRBJ1-5|TRBV28|TRBD1
TGTGCCAGCAGTGGTGACAGGGCAAGACAGCCCCAGCATTTT
CASSGDRARQPQHF
>-|TRBJ1-1|TRBV20-1|-
TGCAGTGCTAGTAAACCTCGCCTACAGACCCACCCTGAAGCTTTCTTT
CSASKPRLQTHPEAFF
>-|TRBJ1-2|TRBV28|TRBD1
TGTGCCAGCAGTTTAGCCGGGACAGGGTTTGGCTACACCTTC
CASSLAGTGFGYTF
>-|TRBJ2-1|TRBV3-1/TRBV3-2|-
TGTGCCAGCAGCCACAGAGGAAGAGTACACAATGAGCAGTTCTTC
CASSHRGRVHNEQFF
>-|TRBJ1-1|TRBV7-8|-
TGTGCCAGCAGCCAAGGGAGGTTGAACACTGAAGCTTTCTTT
CASSQGRLNTEAFF
>few|TRBJ1-1|TRBV5-1|-
TGCGCCAGCGGACGTGGACAGTTCACTGAAGCTTTCTTT
CASGRGQFTEAFF
>-|TRBJ2-5|TRBV27|-
TGTGCCACCTACCGCCGGGGCCCGAGCCACCGGGAGACCCAGTACTTC
CATYRRGPSHRETQYF
>once|TRBJ2-7|TRBV27|-
TGTGCCAGCAGTCTCGGTGAGGGCGAGCAGTACTTC
CASSLGEGEQYF
>-|TRBJ2-7|TRBV5-6|TRBD1
TGTGCCAGCAGCCGGGACAGATCATCCTACGAGCAGTACTTC
CASSRDRSSYEQYF
>-|TRBJ1-2|TRBV9|TRBD1
TGTGCCAGCAGCCCATACGGGACAGGGAGTTTTGGCTACACCTTC
CASSPYGTGSFGYTF
>-|TRBJ1-5|TRBV19|-
TGTGCCAGTAGCACAAGCGCTTCGGACAGTTCCTATCAGCCCCAGCATTTT
CASSTSASDSSYQPQHF
>-|TRBJ2-1|TRBV30|TRBD2
TGTGCCTGGAGTGTAAAGGGTAGCGGGTTATACAATGAGCAGTTCTTC
CAWSVKGSGLYNEQFF
>-|TRBJ2-1|TRBV9|TRBD2
TGTGCCAGCAGCGCAAGCGGGAGGGCCGTCAATGAGCAGTTCTTC
CASSASGRAVNEQFF
>-|TRBJ1-5|TRBV28|-
TGTGCCAGCAGTTTGACAGATCAGCCCCAGCATTTT
CASSLTDQPQHF
>-|TRBJ1-2|TRBV6-5|TRBD1
TGTGCCAGCAGTTACACAGGGGTTAGATATGGCTACACCTTC
CASSYTGVRYGYTF
>-|TRBJ2-7|TRBV19|-
TGTGCCAGTAGTAAGTCCGGGTTTAATGAGCAGTACTTC
CASSKSGFNEQYF
>-|TRBJ2-7|TRBV3-1/TRBV3-2|TRBD2
TGTGCCAGCAAAACTAGCGGGAGCTACGAGCAGTACTTC
CASKTSGSYEQYF
>-|TRBJ2-7|TRBV10-1|TRBD1
TGCGCCAGCACCACAGGGGATCTTTTCTACGAGCAGTACTTC
CASTTGDLFYEQYF
>-|TRBJ2-5|TRBV11-3|-
TGTGCCAGCAGCTTGGGCGGTAACCAAGAGACCCAGTACTTC
CASSLGGNQETQYF
>-|TRBJ2-7|TRBV6-5|-
TGTGCCAGCAGTTACCTTTCGCCAGGGAGCTCCTACGAGCAGTACTTC
CASSYLSPGSSYEQYF
>-|TRBJ1-6|TRBV6-5|TRBD1
TGTGCCAGCAGCTTAACGACAGGGAGCTCACCCCTCCACTTT
CASSLTTGSSPLHF
>-|TRBJ1-2|TRBV28|-
TGTGCCACCGAAATTACAGTGAATTATGGCTACACCTTC
CATEITVNYGYTF
>once|TRBJ2-7|TRBV14|TRBD2
TGTGCCAGCAGCACCCGGACTAGTTCGAGCTCCTACGAGCAGTACTTC
CASSTRTSSSSYEQYF
>few|TRBJ1-6|TRBV5-1|-
TGCGCCAGCAGCTTGGAGGGTAATAATTCACCCCTCCACTTT
CASSLEGNNSPLHF
>few|TRBJ2-7|TRBV6-6|-
TGTGCCAGCAGTTACAACTTCGAGCAGTACTTC
CASSYNFEQYF
>-|TRBJ1-4|TRBV5-5|-
TGTGCCAGCAGCTACCAGCCCCGAGGTGGGGGCAATGAAAAACTGTTTTTT
CASSYQPRGGGNEKLFF
>-|TRBJ1-5|TRBV19|-
TGTGCCAGTAGTCCCCTGGCCCTCGAAAGTCAGCCCCAGCATTTT
CASSPLALESQPQHF
>-|TRBJ2-1|TRBV10-3|TRBD1
TGTGCCGCCCCGGACAGGGGGCAGATTGATGAGCAGTTCTTC
CAAPDRGQIDEQFF
>-|TRBJ1-3|TRBV7-9|-
TGTGCCAGCAGCGCCCAAGATTTATCTGGAAACACCATATATTTT
CASSAQDLSGNTIYF
>-|TRBJ2-7|TRBV24-1|-
TGTGCCACCAGTGATTGGAGGCAGGGGATCCACGAGCAGTACTTC
CATSDWRQGIHEQYF
>-|TRBJ2-1|TRBV7-8|TRBD1
TGTGCCAGCAGCCCCTCGACAGGGAGCCATTACAATGAGCAGTTCTTC
CASSPSTGSHYNEQFF
>-|TRBJ1-5|TRBV5-6|-
TGTGCCAGCAGCTACCGACGTGCGCTCAATCAGCCCCAGCATTTT
CASSYRRALNQPQHF
>-|TRBJ2-5|TRBV7-9|-
TGTGCCATACAGGCGGGGACCCAGTACTTC
CAIQAGTQYF
>-|TRBJ1-3|TRBV5-5|-
TGTGCCAGCAGCGGGACCGGGGGCGACGGAAACACCATATATTTT
CASSGTGGDGNTIYF
>once|TRBJ1-1|TRBV7-2|-
TGTGCCAGCAGCCCTGGGCCCCACCAGGAATCTTTCTTT
CASSPGPHQESFF
>few|TRBJ2-3|TRBV24-1|-
TGTGCCGCGGGGACTCGGAGAGATACGCAGTATTTT
CAAGTRRDTQYF
>-|TRBJ1-1|TRBV19|TRBD1
TGTGCCAGTAGTTCCTCAACAGGGGGCACTGAAGCTTTCTTT
CASSSSTGGTEAFF